Below, one TCR beta chain is given with its context. The table came from immunoSEQ multiplex PCR; TCRdb's copy has only in-frame clones and leaves some out. The sample lists about 220,000 clones, around 80% occurring once. This entry belongs to a study of blood T cell repertoires in COVID-19. Study details: Both acute and convalescent COVID-19 samples were obtained from the United States, Italy and Spain.

In germline, CDR1 is SGHTS, CDR2 YDEGEE. The junction had 12 bases not matched to a gene; V was cut back by 3 bases and J by 4 bases. The CDR3 runs 18 residues. The V and J genes are TRBV5-8 and TRBJ2-7; TRBD2 matches at 14 bases. The sequence derives from a human donor in a cohort sampled during active COVID-19. Sequences were obtained from peripheral blood. CDR3: CASSSPGTSGRLRYEQYF. CDR3 sequence (DNA): TGTGCCAGCAGCTCACCCGGGACTAGCGGGAGACTCAGATACGAGCAGTACTTC. The whole variable domain, filled in from reference TRBV5-8 and TRBJ2-7, reads EAGVTQSPTHLIKTRGQQATLRCSPISGHTSVYWYQQALGLGLQFLLWYDEGEERNRGNFPPRFSGRQFPNYSSELNVNALELEDSALYLCASSSPGTSGRLRYEQYFGPGTRLTVT.